The sequence of this T cell receptor (beta chain) was determined in a study of shared clonotypes between healthy human individuals. Profiling relied on immunoSEQ multiplex PCR, and the TCRdb table lists in-frame clones only, not all of them. The profile shows 2,500,000 or so clones, 85% to 95% of them singletons. The trim removed 5 bases at V and 3 bases at J, leaving 5 bases unmatched. CDR1 KGHSH and CDR2 LQKENI come from the germline V gene. CDR3 length: 14 amino acids. The material sequenced was naive CD4+ T cells from PBMCs. Subset reported: CD45RA+ positively selected. This chain joins TRBV18 and TRBJ2-7; 9 nucleotides match TRBD2. This receptor was taken from a young man in good health. Some clones in this sample may be carry-over from other donors' samples. The CDR3 here is CASSAGLASYEQYF. Here the CDR3 DNA reads TGTGCCAGCTCAGCGGGACTAGCAAGCTACGAGCAGTACTTC.